Following are 21 T cell receptor beta chains from one sample sequenced in a study of blood T cell repertoires in COVID-19. Only in-frame clones appear in the TCRdb table, and some are missing; sequencing was by immunoSEQ multiplex PCR. The table has under 350,000 clones, 90% seen once. Input material: peripheral blood. These receptors all come from a woman in her thirties with COVID-19, enrolled during active disease.

The rearrangement uses TRBV5-4 and TRBJ2-2; TRBD1 might be the D (6 bases). V lost 2 bases and J 5 bases, leaving 25 bases between the germline ends. Per germline, CDR1 SGHNT and CDR2 YYREEE (reference sequence). This CDR3 is built from 19 residues. CDR3: CASSLEVVQGRGLTGELFF. Here the CDR3 DNA reads TGTGCCAGCAGCTTAGAGGTGGTGCAGGGGCGCGGGTTGACCGGGGAGCTGTTTTTT. The full variable domain, in which reference TRBV5-4 and TRBJ2-2 provide the parts outside the CDR3, is ETGVTQSPTHLIKTRGQQVTLRCSSQSGHNTVSWYQQALGQGPQFIFQYYREEENGRGNFPPRFSGLQFPNYSSELNVNALELDDSALYLCASSLEVVQGRGLTGELFFGEGSRLTVL.

The chain employs TRBV7-9 and TRBJ2-1; 15 nucleotides agree with TRBD2. Germline CDR1 is SEHNR and CDR2 is FQNEAQ (reference sequence). The CDR3 is 15 amino acids. Losses at the gene ends were 5 bases for V and 9 bases for J; bases not matched to a gene: 5. CDR3 protein: CASSTGLAGGGEQFF. In DNA form, the CDR3 reads TGTGCCAGCAGCACTGGACTAGCGGGAGGGGGTGAGCAGTTCTTC.

This clone was observed a single time. This chain links TRBV9 with TRBJ2-7; TRBD1 aligns across 7 bases. CDR3 length: 17 residues. The germline CDR1 and CDR2 sequences are SGDLS and YYNGEE. V lost 2 bases to trimming and J lost 2 bases; unmatched junction nucleotides: 13. CDR3 nucleotide sequence: TGTGCCAGCAGCGTTGAGGAGACAGGGAAGGAGCCCTACGAGCAGTACTTC. It specifies CASSVEETGKEPYEQYF.

V is TRBV28 and J is TRBJ2-1, with a tentative D call TRBD1 (5 bases). This CDR3 spans 15 amino acids. The germline gives CDR1 MDHEN, CDR2 SYDVKM. Between the trimmed V and J ends, which lost 3 bases and 7 bases, there was a span of 16 bases. CDR3 DNA: TGTGCCAGCAGTTTCGTCAGGGATGTTTTAAATGAGCAGTTCTTC. This encodes CASSFVRDVLNEQFF. Together with reference TRBV28 and TRBJ2-1, the CDR3 gives the full variable domain: DVKVTQSSRYLVKRTGEKVFLECVQDMDHENMFWYRQDPGLGLRLIYFSYDVKMKEKGDIPEGYSVSREKKERFSLILESASTNQTSMYLCASSFVRDVLNEQFFGPGTRLTVL.

The chain links TRBV9 to TRBJ2-7; a weak D match, TRBD2 (6 bases). Germline-derived CDR1 and CDR2 are SGDLS and YYNGEE. The CDR3 covers 15 residues. The V and J ends lost 0 bases and 4 bases respectively, with 14 bases between them. CDR3 coding DNA: TGTGCCAGCAGCGTAGGAGCCGGGAGTAGTTACGAGCAGTACTTC. Protein: CASSVGAGSSYEQYF.

V usage is TRBV28 and J usage is TRBJ1-2; D remains ambiguous. CDR3 size: 12 residues. Per germline, CDR1 MDHEN and CDR2 SYDVKM. V dropped 7 bases and J dropped 8 bases, with 14 bases sitting between them. CDR3 in amino acids: CASITGIGGYTF. The CDR3 nucleotides are TGTGCCAGCATCACGGGGATAGGGGGCTACACCTTC.

The chain links TRBV18 to TRBJ2-6, with 7 positions matching TRBD1. The CDR3 length is 16 residues. J was trimmed by 2 bases and V by 0 bases; bases with no gene match: 1. Germline lookup yields CDR1 KGHSH and CDR2 LQKENI. CDR3: CASSPPDRAGANVLTF. Written as DNA, the CDR3 is TGTGCCAGCTCACCACCCGACAGGGCTGGGGCCAACGTCCTGACTTTC.

In DNA form, the CDR3 reads TGTGCCACCAGTGATCACAGGACAGGGTTAACGAAGACCCAGTACTTC. It is translated as CATSDHRTGLTKTQYF. V gene TRBV24-1 combines with J gene TRBJ2-5; 8 positions agree with TRBD1. CDR3 length: 16 amino acids. Trimming took 3 bases from V and 6 from J; bases not matched to a gene: 11. Germline values: CDR1 KGHDR, CDR2 SFDVKD.

CDR3 amino acids: CASSLNLGQGASGYTF. The CDR3 region has the DNA TGTGCCAGCAGCTTAAATTTGGGACAGGGGGCTTCTGGCTACACCTTC. J is TRBJ1-2 and V is TRBV7-6; 12 bases align to TRBD1. V dropped 2 bases and J dropped 7; count of bases not matched to a gene: 8. Germline V gene sequence: CDR1 SGHVS, CDR2 FNYEAQ. This CDR3 is 16 amino acids long.

The J gene is TRBJ1-5, the V gene TRBV30; TRBD1 agrees at 8 bases. Germline V gene sequence: CDR1 GTSNPN, CDR2 SVGIG (reference sequence). The CDR3 consists of 16 residues. Trimming at V came to 3 bases and at J to 0 bases, leaving 7 bases not matched to a gene. The CDR3 sequence is CAWSDRGVYSNQPQHF. CDR3 sequence (DNA): TGTGCCTGGAGCGACAGGGGCGTTTATAGCAATCAGCCCCAGCATTTT.

The CDR3 spells CASSVGELAGLWRQETQYF. CDR3 sequence (DNA): TGTGCCAGCAGCGTAGGCGAACTAGCGGGTCTTTGGCGTCAAGAGACCCAGTACTTC. The chain recombines TRBV9 with TRBJ2-5; TRBD2 aligns across 9 bases. The V gene's germline CDR1 is SGDLS and CDR2 YYNGEE. CDR3 size: 19 residues. V was clipped by 0 bases and J by 2 bases; unmatched bases: 14.

V and J are TRBV7-9 and TRBJ2-7, with D possibly being TRBD1 (5 bases). The CDR3 contains 12 residues. CDR1 and CDR2 (germline): SEHNR, FQNEAQ (reference sequence). Deletions cut 5 bases from V and 6 bases from J, with 11 bases between. CDR3 in DNA: TGTGCCAGCAGCCCAGGGTCTGGCGAGCAGTACTTC. Translation gives CASSPGSGEQYF.

The rearrangement joins TRBV6-7 to TRBJ2-2, with 14 nucleotides matching TRBD2. Being an ORF, TRBV6-7 has a function that is uncertain. J lost 1 base, V lost 5 bases, and 15 bases had no gene match. The CDR3 runs to 21 residues. CDR3 sequence: CASSLHPGTSGRVRNTGELFF. The CDR3 coding sequence is TGTGCCAGCAGTCTTCACCCCGGGACTAGCGGGAGAGTGAGGAACACCGGGGAGCTGTTTTTT.

The chain has TRBV24-1 and TRBJ1-5; D uncertain. V dropped 12 bases and J dropped 3 bases, with 8 bases sitting between them. The CDR3 totals 11 residues. The germline V gene has CDR1 KGHDR and CDR2 SFDVKD. The CDR3 DNA is TGTGCCGCAGGATCCAATCAGCCCCAGCATTTT. Translating it yields CAAGSNQPQHF.

V and J are TRBV21-1 and TRBJ1-5. TRBV21-1 is a pseudogene locus. The CDR3 runs 12 residues. CDR3 nucleotide sequence: TGTGCCAGCAATAGGAGGACTCAGCCCCAGCATTTT. Amino acids: CASNRRTQPQHF.

The chain links TRBV28 to TRBJ1-5; 7 bases fit TRBD1. CDR1 and CDR2 (germline): MDHEN, SYDVKM. V lost 3 bases, J lost 0 bases, and 5 bases stayed unmatched. The CDR3 length is 16 residues. The DNA of the CDR3 is TGTGCCAGCAGTTTCGCTTACAGGGGTAGCAATCAGCCCCAGCATTTT. Translated, it gives CASSFAYRGSNQPQHF. Variable domain in full (rest from reference TRBV28 and TRBJ1-5): DVKVTQSSRYLVKRTGEKVFLECVQDMDHENMFWYRQDPGLGLRLIYFSYDVKMKEKGDIPEGYSVSREKKERFSLILESASTNQTSMYLCASSFAYRGSNQPQHFGDGTRLSIL.

V is TRBV27 and J is TRBJ1-4; D unresolved. The CDR3 runs 14 residues. Germline V gene data show CDR1 as MNHEY and CDR2 as SMNVEV (reference sequence). Trimming pared 1 base from V and 3 bases from J, leaving 6 bases between. The CDR3 spells CASSLYPANEKLFF. CDR3 coding DNA: TGTGCCAGCAGTTTATACCCGGCTAATGAAAAACTGTTTTTT.

This chain joins TRBV5-6 and TRBJ2-3, with a tentative D call TRBD2 (7 bases). Per the germline V gene, CDR1 is SGHDT and CDR2 is YYEEEE. CDR3 length: 16 residues. Trimming removed 0 bases at V and 11 bases at J, with 22 bases between. The CDR3 loop reads CASSLGAGAQAGKQYF. DNA of the CDR3: TGTGCCAGCAGCTTGGGGGCGGGGGCCCAGGCAGGGAAGCAGTATTTT.

This clone has just a few counts. The CDR3 is CASSQDLWTPDSYEQYF. The CDR3 DNA follows: TGTGCCAGCAGCCAAGATCTGTGGACACCCGATTCCTACGAGCAGTACTTC. The chain employs TRBV4-2 and TRBJ2-7, with D possibly being TRBD1 (5 bases). The CDR3 sequence is 17 residues long. Trimming left V 0 bases short and J 1 base short, with 16 bases between. Germline V gene data show CDR1 as LGHNA and CDR2 as YNFKEQ.

The rearrangement joins TRBV4-1 to TRBJ1-6; a possible D gene is TRBD1 (5 bases). The CDR3 extends over 17 amino acids. CDR1 is MGHRA, CDR2 YSYEKL, per germline. Trimming shortened V by 3 bases and J by 3 bases, and 15 bases separated the two germline ends. The chain's CDR3 is CASSHVGEGNYNSPLHF. CDR3 DNA: TGCGCCAGCAGCCACGTGGGGGAGGGGAACTATAATTCACCCCTCCACTTT.

The chain recombines TRBV10-3 with TRBJ1-1, with D possibly being TRBD1 (5 bases). This CDR3 spans 13 amino acids. Germline-derived CDR1 and CDR2 are ENHRY and SYGVKD. V shed 6 bases and J shed 3 bases, with 11 bases lying between them. In nucleotides, the CDR3 is TGTGCCATCAGAAGTGACAGCTACACTGAAGCTTTCTTT. Translated, it gives CAIRSDSYTEAFF.